This T cell receptor (beta chain) originates from a study of cytotoxic CD8 clonotypes in ibrutinib-treated CLL. Study details: Among responders, about 24 were partial and 2 complete; after median 68 months, 14 stayed remitted and some twelve progressed. Mean per-sample yields comprised roughly 260,000 productive templates and 94,082 productive rearrangements. Study-wide results and limits: Public clonotypes were seen rarely and were contracted or stable on treatment.

From cryopreserved PBMCs came 1.5 to 2.5 micrograms of genomic DNA used for TCR beta libraries. The germline V gene has CDR1 SGHRS and CDR2 YFSETQ. Trimming removed 5 bases at V and 5 bases at J, with 17 bases between. The CDR3 is made up of 14 amino acids. On this clone: Its antigen is currently unknown.

Method: immunoSEQ multiplex PCR; TCRdb's copy keeps in-frame clones and lacks some. The sample comprises some 200,000 clones, 70% of which are singletons, and roughly 5.9% rests with the top ten. The sequence was collected from a human donor with chronic lymphocytic leukemia. The chain employs TRBV5-1 and TRBJ2-7; possible D gene TRBD1, 5 bases. The specimen was PBMCs, collected after 12 months of ibrutinib treatment. The CDR3 DNA follows: TGCGCCAGCAGGGATCAGGGTGTAGGAAACGAGCAGTACTTC. This codes for CASRDQGVGNEQYF.